The following is a T cell receptor (beta chain) sequence with its context. The antigen is undetermined. This PCR relied on a set of 60 Vbeta primers and 13 Jbeta primers. Profiling relied on immunoSEQ multiplex PCR, and the TCRdb table lists in-frame clones only, not all of them. The data hold around 190,000 clones, with approximately 78% observed a single time. This specimen comes from a study of cytomegalovirus exposure and HLA in healthy donors. General observations from the study: Of the V segments, some could not be distinguished, including TRBV6-2 and TRBV6-3, and were excluded.

Germline lookup yields CDR1 SGHAT and CDR2 FQNNGV. Losses at the gene ends were 5 bases for V and 7 bases for J; bases not matched to a gene: 4. The CDR3 spans 13 residues. The chain uses TRBV11-2 and TRBJ1-1, with 10 bases fitting TRBD1. The material sequenced was PBMCs. This TCR derives from a woman aged 25-40 years in good health and CMV-seropositive. The CDR3 region has the DNA TGTGCCAGCAGCCCGGGACAGGGGATTGAAGCTTTCTTT. Amino acid sequence: CASSPGQGIEAFF.